The text below deals with one T cell receptor beta chain. Its antigen remains unidentified. Base qualities are not at hand, and no much larger clone is one base apart. The sample originates from a study of T cells in Graves' hyperthyroidism and ophthalmopathy (dated by TCRdb to the late 2010s). Describing the broader study: Peripheral blood samples were taken at initial diagnosis, before any treatment was given. To identify distinguishing TCR V-J signatures, a discovery cohort of around 100 patients was used, comprising 40 to 45 with Graves' ophthalmopathy and approximately 57 with stable Graves' hyperthyroidism. Prospective prediction of ophthalmopathy was tested in an independent validation cohort consisting of roughly 19 hyperthyroidism patients and around 17 patients who later progressed to ophthalmopathy. The approximately 100 discovery patients were divided at random into training and test sets in a 7:3 ratio. In about 6 Graves' hyperthyroidism patients, the study also compared T-cell repertoires from thyroid tissue with T-cell repertoires from blood. After sampling, hyperthyroidism patients received methimazole starting at 30 mg daily, and ophthalmopathy patients received high-dose intravenous methylprednisolone. According to the paper, TCR Vbeta CDR3 sequencing was carried out on 135 peripheral blood samples, which came from 40 to 45 ophthalmopathy, under 85 hyperthyroidism and some 17 progressor patients.

Study-wide findings and limitations: Most expanded thyroid clonotypes (frequency above 0.001) were also detected in blood, suggesting blood repertoires may reflect thyroid immune responses. In validation, progression to ophthalmopathy was predicted by the model with 65% to 71% sensitivity and approximately 78% specificity, a median of about 6.4 months before onset. Sample size was not statistically predetermined, and blinding of investigators to group allocation was not performed. In cross-validation, a model built on a 13 V-J signature told ophthalmopathy apart from stable hyperthyroidism with approximately 90% sensitivity and 81% to 82% specificity, and in testing the same model reached 80%/75%.

A patient counted as having stable Graves' hyperthyroidism if no progression to ophthalmopathy occurred over 18 months of follow-up. Hyperthyroidism patients were newly diagnosed, with disease duration under 2 months, and aged 18 to 65 years. Patients with uncontrolled infections, other autoimmune diseases, pregnancy or lactation were excluded. Clinical symptoms, serum thyroxine and TRAb, thyroid ultrasound, and orbital computed tomography formed the basis for the diagnoses. Ficoll-Paque density gradient centrifugation was used to isolate PBMCs from approximately 10 ml of fresh peripheral blood. Total RNA was extracted with Trizol reagent, and quality was checked on an Agilent 2100 Bioanalyzer. TCR beta CDR3 regions were amplified from RNA transcripts. The TCR CDR3 was subjected to a first round of RT-PCR using the HTBI primer set and the Qiagen OneStep RT-PCR kit. The libraries were constructed in a second round of multiplex PCR and then size-selected and purified. Sequencing of the libraries was done on an Illumina HiSeq2000 using paired-end 100 bp reads. Processing in the source paper ran as follows. SOAPnuke was used to process the raw data, throwing out any read that contained adapters or uncalled bases, had a mean Phred below 15, or lacked an exact constant-primer or identifier match. COPE v1.2.5 was used to merge high-quality paired reads, and clonotypes were defined as unique nucleotide sequences. MiTCR v1.1 was used to align clonotypes to the IMGT TRBV, TRBD and TRBJ reference segments. The analysis was restricted to V-J combinations with a frequency above 0.0001, which together covered 99.2% of the repertoires. A TCS score was defined as the ratio between F50 (clonal expansion) and ExV (chaos), using BLOSUM62-based TCRdist between CDR3 peptides within each V-J. Welch's t-statistics and random forest reduced fewer than 550 V-J features to around 14, which were used in a naive Bayes classifier (R e1071). The Morisita-Horn index was used to measure how similar the thyroid and blood repertoires were. TCRdb reworked the public reads: Q25 trimming with fastp, MiXCR clone assembly, productive beta chains retained. Every distinct CDR3 protein forms one entry, paired with its most common genes and DNA. These V and J calls originate from TCRdb's pipeline instead of the authors' own analysis. The sample includes hundreds of thousands of distinct CDR3 sequences, with about 38% observed a single time. The ten largest account for roughly 8.3% of the sample.

The receptor was derived from a man in his late teens or twenties with Graves' hyperthyroidism. The sample consisted of blood.

The sequenced DNA is TGTGCCAGCAGCTTAGGTGATACGGCGGTGCCCCAGCATTTT. Its product reads: CASSLGDTAVPQHF. Recombination joined TRBV7-2 with TRBJ1-5; the D gene cannot be resolved reliably. V is clipped by 1 base and J by 9 bases, and the sequence between their germline boundaries is 13 bases long. The germline V gene encodes CDR1 SGHTA and CDR2 FQGNSA. The CDR3 runs 14 amino acids, cysteine and phenylalanine included. Only the CDR3 DNA stays, 42 bases, in frame from base 1.